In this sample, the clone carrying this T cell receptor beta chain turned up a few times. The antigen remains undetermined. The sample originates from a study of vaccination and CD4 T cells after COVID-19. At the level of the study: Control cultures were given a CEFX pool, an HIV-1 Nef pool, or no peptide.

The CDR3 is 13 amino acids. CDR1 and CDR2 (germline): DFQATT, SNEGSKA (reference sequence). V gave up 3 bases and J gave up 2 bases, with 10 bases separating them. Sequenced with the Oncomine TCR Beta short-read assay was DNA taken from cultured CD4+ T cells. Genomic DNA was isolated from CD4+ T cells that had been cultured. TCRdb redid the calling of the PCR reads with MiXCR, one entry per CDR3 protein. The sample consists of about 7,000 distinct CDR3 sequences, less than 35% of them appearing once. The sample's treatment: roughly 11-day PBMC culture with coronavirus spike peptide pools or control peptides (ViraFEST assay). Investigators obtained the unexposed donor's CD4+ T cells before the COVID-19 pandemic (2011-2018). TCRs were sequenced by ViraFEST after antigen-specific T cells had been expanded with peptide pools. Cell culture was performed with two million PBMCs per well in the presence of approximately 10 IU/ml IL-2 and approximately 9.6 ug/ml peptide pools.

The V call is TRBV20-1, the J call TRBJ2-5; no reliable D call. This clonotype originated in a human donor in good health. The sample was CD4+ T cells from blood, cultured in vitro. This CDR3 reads CSARENAQETQYF. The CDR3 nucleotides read TGCAGTGCTAGGGAAAACGCACAAGAGACCCAGTACTTC.